The clone carrying this T cell receptor beta chain was observed a few times. What it recognizes is unknown. Being off target in a library aimed at alpha chains, this beta chain has a size of little meaning. The data were obtained in a study of spatial heterogeneity in lung cancer. The germline gives CDR1 GTSNPN, CDR2 SVGIG (reference sequence). The CDR3 covers 12 residues. V was pared by 5 bases and J by 7 bases, with 15 bases between. The time point is: sample taken at primary tumor resection. Each CDR3 protein gets one entry after TCRdb re-called the 5' RACE reads with MiXCR. Seen here are 200 to 250 distinct CDR3 sequences, 40% to 60% observed once, and the top ten hold around three fifths. Overall study findings and caveats: Tumoral mutation counts were tracked by counts of expanded intratumoral alpha and beta TCRs.

Sequencing was performed on lung tumor tissue, taken at surgery. The TCR was taken from a male donor with early-stage non-small cell lung cancer. The gene calls are TRBV30 and TRBJ2-7; a possible D gene is TRBD1 (6 bases). The CDR3 bases are TGTGCCTGGCAGTGGGATAGGGGGGAGCAGTACTTC. Protein: CAWQWDRGEQYF.